This T cell receptor (beta chain) was identified during a study of beta chain features in type 1 diabetes. Germline V CDR1 and CDR2: LGHNA, YNFKEQ. The CDR3 totals 19 residues. Trimming cost V 2 bases and J 7 bases; bases outside gene matches: 15. This clone was found a few times. Sequenced material consisted of expressed TCRB transcripts (all of the isolated RNA was reverse transcribed). Only in-frame clones appear in the TCRdb table, and some are missing; sequencing was by immunoSEQ multiplex PCR. There are 150,000 to 180,000 clones in the sample; roughly 11% occur only once, and over 2% lies in the top ten.

The TCR sequence derives from a man younger than 30 in good health. The sequenced material came from central memory CD4+ T cells from blood. The rearrangement links TRBV4-2 to TRBJ2-5; 14 bases map to TRBD2. CDR3 sequence: CASSQSRLAGGLGQRTQYF. CDR3 sequence (DNA): TGTGCCAGCAGCCAATCGAGACTAGCGGGAGGGCTGGGGCAAAGGACCCAGTACTTC.